This T cell receptor beta chain was documented in a study of Ad26.COV2.S vaccination and SARS-CoV-2 variants. The wider study: The study gave Ad26.COV2.S intramuscularly, once or twice 56 days apart. Findings of the study overall: Responses of spike-specific T cells (both CD8+ and CD4+) reportedly showed substantial breadth after vaccination.

Treatment of the sample: 15 to 20 received Ad26.COV2.S at low or high dose, single or two shots; about five received placebo; per-sample allocation not given. The samples date from day 63 after the first vaccine or placebo injection. Ad26.COV2.S expressed prefusion-stabilized spike from the original Wuhan strain. The CDR3 is made up of 17 amino acids. The V gene's germline CDR1 is SGHVS and CDR2 FQNEAQ. Trimming pared 2 bases from V and 5 bases from J, leaving 21 bases between. Only in-frame clones appear in the TCRdb table, and some are missing; sequencing was by immunoSEQ multiplex PCR. The sample has approximately 420,000 clones; more than 75% are singletons. Points on this clone: Its antigen is as yet unknown.

Sequencing used peripheral blood, obtained in a trial of Ad26.COV2.S vaccine versus placebo. The clonotype was recovered from a person between 18 and 65 years old who received the Ad26.COV2.S COVID-19 vaccine or a placebo. The chain carries TRBV7-8 and TRBJ2-5, with a weak D call TRBD1 (7 bases). The DNA of the CDR3 is TGTGCCAGCAGCTTATATCTTCAGGGGGGTAAAGGGGAGACCCAGTACTTC. It translates to CASSLYLQGGKGETQYF.